This is a list of T cell receptor beta chains from one sample in a study of shared clonotypes between healthy human individuals. Clones were sequenced by immunoSEQ multiplex PCR, and TCRdb holds only the in-frame ones, with some missing. The table has about 870,000 clones, 92% seen once. Sequencing used naive CD8+ T cells sorted from blood. The receptors shown here come from a man aged 25 to 45 in good health. Both conserved end residues are part of each CDR3. A D gene is named only where the DNA matches it firmly. Part of the rows lack a size; the others show once, few, many or a class for expanded clones.

D | J | size | V | DNA | CDR3
NA | TRBJ2-3 | NA | TRBV7-9 | TGTGCCAGCAGCCCGGGCCTTACGACTGATACGCAGTATTTT | CASSPGLTTDTQYF
TRBD1 | TRBJ2-7 | NA | TRBV28 | TGTGCCAGCAGTTTAGACAGGGGGGACTACGAGCAGTACTTC | CASSLDRGDYEQYF
TRBD1 | TRBJ2-5 | NA | TRBV5-6 | TGTGCCAGCAGCTTGGGTTGGGACAGCCAAGAGACCCAGTACTTC | CASSLGWDSQETQYF
TRBD1 | TRBJ2-2 | NA | TRBV7-9 | TGTGCCAGCAGCCCCCGACAGGGAGCGAACACCGGGGAGCTGTTTTTT | CASSPRQGANTGELFF
TRBD2 | TRBJ2-6 | NA | TRBV2 | TGTGCCAGCTGGGTCCGGGAGGGCACCTCTGGGGCCAACGTCCTGACTTTC | CASWVREGTSGANVLTF
TRBD2 | TRBJ2-1 | NA | TRBV2 | TGTGCCAGCATCGGACGGGAGGGCTACAATGAGCAGTTCTTC | CASIGREGYNEQFF
NA | TRBJ2-3 | once | TRBV27 | TGTGCCAGCAGCTGGAGCCCAGATACGCAGTATTTT | CASSWSPDTQYF
TRBD2 | TRBJ2-5 | NA | TRBV19 | TGTGCCAGTAGTATTGGGCTAGCGGGTCCGGGGACCCAGTACTTC | CASSIGLAGPGTQYF
NA | TRBJ1-1 | NA | TRBV5-4 | TGTGCCAGCAGCTTGAGAATAGGAGAAAACACTGAAGCTTTCTTT | CASSLRIGENTEAFF
NA | TRBJ1-2 | NA | TRBV9 | TGTGCCAGCAGCGTCCAAGGGGTGGACTATGGCTACACCTTC | CASSVQGVDYGYTF
NA | TRBJ1-1 | NA | TRBV25-1 | TGTGCCAGCACCACCTCAGAGAACACTGAAGCTTTCTTT | CASTTSENTEAFF
TRBD1 | TRBJ2-7 | NA | TRBV11-2 | TGTGCCAGCAGCGACACCGGGACAGGGAGCCACGAGCAGTACTTC | CASSDTGTGSHEQYF
NA | TRBJ2-7 | NA | TRBV4-1 | TGCGCCAGCAGCCAAACTGAAGGGAGCTCCTACGAGCAGTACTTC | CASSQTEGSSYEQYF
NA | TRBJ2-3 | NA | TRBV7-2 | TGTGCCAGCAGCTTACAGGGTTCTCCTCCTAGCACAGATACGCAGTATTTT | CASSLQGSPPSTDTQYF
NA | TRBJ1-4 | NA | TRBV14 | TGTGCCAGCAGCCAGCCGGGAAAAGGCGTAACTAATGAAAAACTGTTTTTT | CASSQPGKGVTNEKLFF
TRBD1 | TRBJ2-5 | NA | TRBV13 | TGTGCCAGCAGGCCCGGGACAGGGGAAGAGACCCAGTACTTC | CASRPGTGEETQYF
TRBD1 | TRBJ2-5 | NA | TRBV19 | TGTGCCAGTAGGATCCGGGACAGGGAAGAGACCCAGTACTTC | CASRIRDREETQYF
NA | TRBJ2-2 | once | TRBV7-9 | TGTGCCAGCAGCTTGTTATCGCGAGCGGCCACCGGGGAGCTGTTTTTT | CASSLLSRAATGELFF
NA | TRBJ1-1 | NA | TRBV7-9 | TGTGCCAGCAGCTTAGCGCGGCAGGGCTTCACTGAAGCTTTCTTT | CASSLARQGFTEAFF
TRBD1 | TRBJ2-1 | NA | TRBV18 | TGTGCCAGCTCACCAGAGTGGGGACAGGGATACAATGAGCAGTTCTTC | CASSPEWGQGYNEQFF
NA | TRBJ2-7 | once | TRBV28 | TGTGCCAGCAGTTATGTGACAGGAAGCTCCTACGAGCAGTACTTC | CASSYVTGSSYEQYF
NA | TRBJ2-1 | NA | TRBV5-1 | TGCGCCAGCAGCTTGGAGGACTACTTATACAATGAGCAGTTCTTC | CASSLEDYLYNEQFF
NA | TRBJ1-2 | NA | TRBV5-1 | TGCGCCAGCAGCTTGACAGGCTTTAACTATGGCTACACCTTC | CASSLTGFNYGYTF
TRBD2 | TRBJ2-5 | NA | TRBV11-2 | TGTGCCAGCAGGGGACTAGCCGTAGAGACCCAGTACTTC | CASRGLAVETQYF
NA | TRBJ2-7 | NA | TRBV10-3 | TGTGCCATCAATTCAAGAGGGAGCGAGCAGTACTTC | CAINSRGSEQYF
TRBD1 | TRBJ2-7 | NA | TRBV27 | TGTGCCACCCGGACAGGGACAACCTACGAGCAGTACTTC | CATRTGTTYEQYF
NA | TRBJ2-7 | few | TRBV7-9 | TGTGCCAGCAGCTTAGCTTCGGCATACGACTACGAGCAGTACTTC | CASSLASAYDYEQYF
NA | TRBJ1-3 | few | TRBV10-3 | TGTGCCTCTAGGTCTTTCGGGGAAAAGGACACCATATATTTT | CASRSFGEKDTIYF
NA | TRBJ2-1 | NA | TRBV10-2 | TGCGCCAGCAGGGGCGGGACAGACTACAATGAGCAGTTCTTC | CASRGGTDYNEQFF
NA | TRBJ2-3 | NA | TRBV5-4 | TGTGCCAGCTCCTTAGGGAACCTCACAGATACGCAGTATTTT | CASSLGNLTDTQYF
NA | TRBJ2-7 | NA | TRBV7-8 | TGTGCCAGCAGCGGCGTCTTAGGCCCCCTGGCCGGCCACGAGCAGTACTTC | CASSGVLGPLAGHEQYF
NA | TRBJ2-7 | NA | TRBV7-6 | TGTGCCAGCAGCTTAACGCTAGCGCCGATCTACGAGCAGTACTTC | CASSLTLAPIYEQYF
TRBD2 | TRBJ2-1 | NA | TRBV10-3 | TGTGCCATCAGTGGAGCAGCGGGGGACTACAATGAGCAGTTCTTC | CAISGAAGDYNEQFF
NA | TRBJ1-2 | NA | TRBV6-5 | TGTGCCAGCAGTGACGACTCGGGTGGCTACACCTTC | CASSDDSGGYTF
TRBD1 | TRBJ1-1 | NA | TRBV7-2 | TGTGCCAGCAGCTGGACAGGGGGGACTGAAGCTTTCTTT | CASSWTGGTEAFF
NA | TRBJ2-7 | NA | TRBV7-9 | TGTGCCAGCAGCTACGATCGCGAGCAGTACTTC | CASSYDREQYF
TRBD1 | TRBJ2-2 | NA | TRBV7-7 | TGTGCTAGCAGCACAGACAGGGCGGCCGGGGAGCTGTTTTTT | CASSTDRAAGELFF
NA | TRBJ1-4 | NA | TRBV7-6 | TGTGCCAGCAGCAGGGGGGCAGGCCTAAATGAAAAACTGTTTTTT | CASSRGAGLNEKLFF
NA | TRBJ1-5 | NA | TRBV10-3 | TGTGCCATCAGTGAGTCTGGGTCAGGGGTCCAGCCCCAGCATTTT | CAISESGSGVQPQHF